This TCR beta chain originates from a study of regulatory T cells in long-lasting Graves disease. With iRepertoire HTBI primers and Arm-PCR of CDR3 regions, TCR beta libraries were built. A single record per CDR3 protein comes from TCRdb applying MiXCR to the multiplex PCR reads. The repertoire holds about 430,000 distinct CDR3 sequences, with over 14% as singletons. Time point described: newly diagnosed GD, antithyroid drugs for less than 3 months. From PBMCs, RNA was extracted and then used to make the TCR library. Germline V lookup: CDR1 SGHTA, CDR2 FQGNSA. V was shortened by 3 bases and J by 7 bases, with 24 bases between the two germline ends. CDR3 length: 18 amino acids. These records were also assigned to another study, of T cells in Graves' hyperthyroidism and ophthalmopathy.

The receptor's source is a woman aged 40 to 55 with Graves disease. The specimen was peripheral blood mononuclear cells (PBMCs), collected at new diagnosis, from a patient treated with antithyroid drugs. The rearrangement uses TRBV7-2 and TRBJ2-2; the D call may be TRBD1 or TRBD2 (5 bases each). The CDR3 region is CASSFPSFRGGYNGELFF. The CDR3 DNA sequence: TGTGCCAGCAGCTTCCCATCCTTTCGGGGCGGGTATAACGGGGAGCTGTTTTTT.